The text below deals with one TCR beta chain. As yet, its antigen is unknown. Sample donors were healthy Caucasian individuals that came from Russia, aged about 6 to 95. Each sample gave at least 6 million isolated PBMCs. This sample was taken from a study of blood T cells in healthy people across ages. This CDR3 spans 18 amino acids. Germline V gene data show CDR1 as SGHTA and CDR2 as FQGNSA. V was clipped by 4 bases and J by 9 bases; unmatched bases: 18. The use of a sample-barcoded 5' primer and a J-beta primer mix characterized a second PCR of about 7 to 12 cycles. TCRdb ran MiXCR on the 5' RACE reads and lists one entry per CDR3 protein. The repertoire consists of about 1 million distinct CDR3 sequences, with roughly a quarter occurring once and the leading ten covering around 0.75%. Whole-study results and caveats: Possibly, changes in expanded clonotypes were confounded because donor CMV status was unknown.

These data were also filed under a second study, of T cells of mothers and their children.

This sequence originates from a girl aged 2 to 10 in good health. The sequenced sample was blood. This sequence joins TRBV7-2 and TRBJ2-1, with 10 bases identical to TRBD2. DNA for the CDR3: TGTGCCAGCAGCTCTAGCGGGGGCTTAGTGGCCTCCGGGTTTGAGCAGTTCTTC. As protein: CASSSSGGLVASGFEQFF.